This T cell receptor beta chain was retrieved from a study of T cell changes during pregnancy in multiple sclerosis. Measured with immunoSEQ multiplex PCR; TCRdb has only the in-frame clones, and not every one. Among roughly 110,000 clones listed, about 89% were seen once. V was clipped by 5 bases and J by 2 bases; unmatched bases: 12. The CDR3 sequence is 18 residues long. Germline V gives CDR1 MRHNA, CDR2 SNTAGT. J is TRBJ2-1 and V is TRBV6-4, with TRBD2 identical over 10 bases. This specimen consisted of peripheral blood, obtained before pregnancy. The clonotype originates from a female donor with multiple sclerosis, enrolled in a pregnancy study. The CDR3 DNA reads TGTGCCAGCAGTCAAGGGGCAGCGGGAGGGAGGACCTACAATGAGCAGTTCTTC. This translates into CASSQGAAGGRTYNEQFF.